The 31 T cell receptor beta chains in this list originate from one sample, sequenced in a study of blood T cell repertoires in COVID-19. The data were produced by immunoSEQ multiplex PCR, yet TCRdb's version contains in-frame clones alone and is incomplete. This table holds roughly 200,000 clones, about four fifths found once. The sequencing input was PBMCs or T cells enriched from blood (not recorded which). The receptors come from a woman aged 25-40 years who had been exposed to COVID-19.

The V and J genes are TRBV5-5 and TRBJ2-2, with D tentatively TRBD2 (6 bases). There are 15 residues in the CDR3. Germline CDR1 is SGHKS and CDR2 is YYEKEE (reference sequence). V lost 1 base to trimming and J lost 5 bases, with 12 bases between them. The chain's CDR3 is CASSLTIGRTGELFF. The CDR3 DNA reads TGTGCCAGCAGCTTGACGATTGGGAGGACCGGGGAGCTGTTTTTT.

J is TRBJ1-1 and V is TRBV3-1 (or the pseudogene TRBV3-2); 8 nucleotides agree with TRBD1. This CDR3 comprises 13 residues. Per germline, CDR1 LGHDT and CDR2 YNNKEL (reference sequence). Trimming removed 4 bases from V and 5 bases from J; junction bases left unmatched: 3. As DNA, the CDR3 is TGTGCCAGCAGCCCTTACAGGGGGACTGAAGCTTTCTTT. Amino acid sequence: CASSPYRGTEAFF.

The chain uses TRBV19 and TRBJ1-4, with D unresolved. V shed 2 bases and J shed 8 bases, with 21 bases lying between them. Germline V lookup: CDR1 LNHDA, CDR2 SQIVND (reference sequence). The CDR3 runs 17 residues. As DNA, the CDR3 is TGTGCCAGTAGTATAAGTAGCCTTCCCGTCCGCGGAGAAAAACTGTTTTTT. The encoded protein is CASSISSLPVRGEKLFF.

This clone was observed a handful of times. The V and J genes are TRBV5-1 and TRBJ1-5; D not certain. The CDR3 has 15 amino acids. Germline values: CDR1 SGHRS, CDR2 YFSETQ. V was clipped by 0 bases and J by 0 bases, with 7 bases between them. In nucleotides, the CDR3 is TGCGCCAGCAGCTTGGAGTACGGTAGCAATCAGCCCCAGCATTTT. Translating it yields CASSLEYGSNQPQHF.

This clone was counted a single time. For the CDR3, the DNA is TGTGCCAGCAGCTGGGAGGCTGGTAGCAATCAGCCCCAGCATTTT. Protein: CASSWEAGSNQPQHF. The chain carries TRBV11-2 and TRBJ1-5; D remains unclear. Trimming pared 4 bases from V and 0 bases from J, leaving 10 bases between. CDR1 SGHAT and CDR2 FQNNGV come from the germline V gene. The CDR3 is made up of 15 amino acids.

J is TRBJ1-1 and V is TRBV25-1; tentative D call: TRBD1 (5 bases). The CDR3 extends over 15 amino acids. Germline-derived CDR1 and CDR2 are MGHDK and SYGVNS. V shed 3 bases and J shed 5 bases, with 16 bases lying between them. The CDR3 region is CASSDPGLGRTEAFF. The CDR3 bases are TGTGCCAGCAGTGACCCCGGATTGGGGCGGACTGAAGCTTTCTTT.

The V and J genes are TRBV7-9 and TRBJ2-3; 15 nucleotides agree with TRBD2. V lost 3 bases, J lost 3 bases, and 7 bases stayed unmatched. The CDR3 extends over 18 amino acids. CDR1 is SEHNR and CDR2 is FQNEAQ in the germline V gene (reference sequence). The CDR3 region has the DNA TGTGCCAGCAGCTTCTGGACTAGCGGGGGGGCAAGGACAGATACGCAGTATTTT. It encodes CASSFWTSGGARTDTQYF.

Worth noting for this clone: This sample also contains other DNA sequences that code for the same CDR3. This sequence joins TRBV7-2 and TRBJ1-5; D may be TRBD1 (6 bases). Trimming pared 3 bases from V and 3 bases from J, leaving 9 bases between. The CDR3 covers 14 residues. Germline V gene lookup returns CDR1 SGHTA and CDR2 FQGNSA. CDR3 nucleotide sequence: TGTGCCAGCAGCTTGGGGGACACCAATCAGCCCCAGCATTTT. It encodes CASSLGDTNQPQHF.

This clone was detected once. The chain carries TRBV7-9 and TRBJ1-4, with 9 bases that match TRBD1. Germline trimming cut 3 bases from V and 2 bases from J; bases unmatched to any gene: 13. CDR1 is SEHNR and CDR2 is FQNEAQ in the germline V gene (reference sequence). The CDR3 sequence is 19 residues long. The CDR3 DNA follows: TGTGCCAGCAGCTTCCGAACAGGGGGCAAGTTCACTACTAATGAAAAACTGTTTTTT. This gives the protein CASSFRTGGKFTTNEKLFF.

The genes are TRBV5-1 and TRBJ2-3; the match to TRBD2 covers 8 bases. This CDR3 region has 15 residues. Germline assignment: CDR1 SGHRS and CDR2 YFSETQ. V lost 0 bases to trimming and J lost 6 bases; unmatched junction nucleotides: 6. As DNA, the CDR3 is TGCGCCAGCAGCTTGGTTAGCGGGGCAGCTGATACGCAGTATTTT. It translates to CASSLVSGAADTQYF.

This clone was observed a single time. This chain uses TRBV7-2 with TRBJ1-5, with a possible D match to TRBD1 (5 bases). The CDR3 totals 14 residues. V lost 2 bases and J 4 bases, leaving 9 bases between the germline ends. Germline V gene data show CDR1 as SGHTA and CDR2 as FQGNSA. CDR3 protein: CASSLYGGNQPQHF. As DNA, the CDR3 is TGTGCCAGCAGCTTATATGGGGGGAATCAGCCCCAGCATTTT.

The rearrangement uses TRBV5-8 and TRBJ1-2; D remains ambiguous. This CDR3 spans 17 amino acids. V was cut by 0 bases and J by 2 bases, with 17 bases left in between. Looked up from germline, CDR1 is SGHTS and CDR2 is YDEGEE. The DNA for the CDR3 is TGTGCCAGCAGCTTGGTAGGCGGGGTAAGAAGCAACTATGGCTACACCTTC. Translated: CASSLVGGVRSNYGYTF.

The chain couples TRBV5-4 to TRBJ1-1, with D tentatively TRBD1 (6 bases). Per germline, CDR1 SGHNT and CDR2 YYREEE (reference sequence). This CDR3 comprises 14 residues. Trimming cost V 2 bases and J 5 bases, with 13 bases left between them. In nucleotides, the CDR3 is TGTGCCAGCAGCTTACAGGGCGTAGGGACTGAAGCTTTCTTT. Translating gives CASSLQGVGTEAFF.

The genes are TRBV11-2 and TRBJ2-7; D is perhaps TRBD1 (5 bases). The CDR3 is 14 amino acids. The V end was cut by 5 bases, the J end by 3 bases, with 14 bases between. Germline lookup yields CDR1 SGHAT and CDR2 FQNNGV. The CDR3 DNA reads TGTGCCAGCAGCCCCCAAATTACAGGCTACGAGCAGTACTTC. The encoded protein is CASSPQITGYEQYF.

This clone was detected only once. The gene calls are TRBV9 and TRBJ1-4; D not resolved. Germline loops: CDR1 SGDLS, CDR2 YYNGEE. Trimming removed 0 bases from V and 0 bases from J, with 6 bases in between. The CDR3 sequence is 15 residues long. CDR3 amino acids: CASSVGVATNEKLFF. The CDR3 coding sequence is TGTGCCAGCAGCGTAGGAGTTGCAACTAATGAAAAACTGTTTTTT.

This chain joins TRBV6-2 or TRBV6-3 and TRBJ2-7; possibly TRBD2 for D (6 bases). Germline-derived CDR1 and CDR2 are MNHEY and SVGEGT. Trimming stripped 8 bases from V and 6 bases from J, with 26 bases between. CDR3 length: 16 residues. The CDR3 loop reads CASGPRGLGGTPEQYF. The CDR3 DNA reads TGTGCCAGCGGCCCGCGGGGATTGGGCGGCACTCCCGAGCAGTACTTC.

CDR3 amino acids: CASSHSGSATSGGPYEQYF. In DNA, the CDR3 is TGTGCCAGCAGCCACTCGGGGTCGGCTACGAGCGGGGGCCCCTACGAGCAGTACTTC. The J gene is TRBJ2-7, the V gene TRBV7-9; 8 nucleotides agree with TRBD2. CDR3 length equals 19 residues. Germline V gene lookup returns CDR1 SEHNR and CDR2 FQNEAQ (reference sequence). The ends lost 5 bases at V and 2 bases at J; junction bases unmatched: 20.

This clone has a handful of counts. The rearrangement uses TRBV27 and TRBJ2-3, with D possibly being TRBD2 (5 bases). V gave up 0 bases and J gave up 3 bases, with 10 bases separating them. Per the germline V gene, CDR1 is MNHEY and CDR2 is SMNVEV (reference sequence). The CDR3 covers 15 residues. CDR3 residues: CASSLSRGRTDTQYF. The CDR3 DNA reads as TGTGCCAGCAGTTTATCTCGGGGTAGGACAGATACGCAGTATTTT.

This sequence joins TRBV15 and TRBJ1-2; 7 bases are shared with TRBD1. Germline trimming cut 1 base from V and 5 bases from J; bases unmatched to any gene: 7. CDR1 and CDR2 from the germline V gene are LNHNV and YYDKDF (reference sequence). There are 15 residues in the CDR3. The CDR3 spells CATSRGEGQIYGYTF. CDR3 coding DNA: TGTGCCACCAGCAGAGGTGAGGGACAGATTTATGGCTACACCTTC.

V gene TRBV29-1 combines with J gene TRBJ1-1; 8 nucleotides align to TRBD1. The CDR3 is made up of 13 amino acids. With V trimmed by 6 bases and J by 1 base, 4 bases remained unmatched. In germline, CDR1 is SQVTM, CDR2 ANQGSEA. The CDR3 DNA reads as TGCAGCGTCCAGGGGGCTCGGAACACTGAAGCTTTCTTT. This codes for CSVQGARNTEAFF.

The J gene is TRBJ2-7, the V gene TRBV4-1; TRBD2 is a possible D gene (6 bases). CDR3 size: 18 residues. V was cut by 1 base and J by 2 bases, with 21 bases left in between. Looked up from germline, CDR1 is MGHRA and CDR2 is YSYEKL. The CDR3 here is CASSQVAGGGDLTYEQYF. CDR3 DNA: TGCGCCAGCAGCCAAGTCGCCGGTGGCGGGGACCTGACCTACGAGCAGTACTTC.

This chain uses TRBV9 with TRBJ1-2; 7 nucleotides line up with TRBD1. J gave up 0 bases and V 4 bases, and 6 bases lay outside the gene matches. CDR3 length: 15 amino acids. Germline assignment: CDR1 SGDLS and CDR2 YYNGEE. The CDR3 DNA reads TGTGCCAGCAGCCAGGGGGAGCCCACTAACTATGGCTACACCTTC. It codes for CASSQGEPTNYGYTF.

This chain links TRBV11-2 with TRBJ2-7; 9 bases line up with TRBD1. The CDR3 contains 16 residues. The V segment lost 2 bases and the J segment 1 base; nucleotides outside the gene matches: 6. CDR1 and CDR2 from the germline V gene are SGHAT and FQNNGV. For the CDR3, the DNA is TGTGCCAGCAGCTTATGGGTCGGGACAGGGTCCTACGAGCAGTACTTC. Encoded protein: CASSLWVGTGSYEQYF.

This chain uses TRBV13 with TRBJ2-4; D possibly corresponds to TRBD2 (6 bases). Per the germline V gene, CDR1 is PRHDT and CDR2 is FYEKMQ (reference sequence). The V end was cut by 1 base, the J end by 5 bases, with 6 bases between. CDR3 size: 13 residues. The CDR3 reads CASSLAGENIQYF. Here the CDR3 DNA reads TGTGCCAGCAGCTTAGCGGGGGAAAACATTCAGTACTTC.

DNA of the CDR3: TGTGCCAGCAGCCTTAAGGTCGCCCGGACAGCGCATGAAAAACTGTTTTTT. Translating it yields CASSLKVARTAHEKLFF. The J gene is TRBJ1-4, the V gene TRBV7-9; D is perhaps TRBD1 (6 bases). The CDR3 has 17 amino acids. Germline CDR1 and CDR2: SEHNR and FQNEAQ (reference sequence). V lost 5 bases to trimming and J lost 6 bases, with 22 bases between them.

J is TRBJ2-7 and V is TRBV5-1; 7 positions agree with TRBD2. The J segment lost 2 bases and the V segment lost 1 base, leaving 6 bases of the junction unmatched. CDR3 length equals 15 residues. Germline V gene sequence: CDR1 SGHRS, CDR2 YFSETQ. CDR3 region: CASSLIRGEAYEQYF. DNA of the CDR3: TGCGCCAGCAGCTTGATACGGGGGGAAGCCTACGAGCAGTACTTC.

This clone was picked up one time. The V gene is TRBV19, the J gene TRBJ1-1, with a weak D call TRBD1 (5 bases). The CDR3 sequence is 14 residues long. CDR1 and CDR2 (germline): LNHDA, SQIVND (reference sequence). The V end was cut by 3 bases, the J end by 0 bases, with 8 bases between. The CDR3 here is CASSIRTLNTEAFF. The CDR3, as DNA: TGTGCCAGTAGTATTCGGACACTGAACACTGAAGCTTTCTTT. Variable domain in full (rest from reference TRBV19 and TRBJ1-1): DGGITQSPKYLFRKEGQNVTLSCEQNLNHDAMYWYRQDPGQGLRLIYYSQIVNDFQKGDIAEGYSVSREKKESFPLTVTSAQKNPTAFYLCASSIRTLNTEAFFGQGTRLTVV.

This rearrangement joins TRBV21-1 to TRBJ2-6; TRBD1 reflects the table's D call only, with no check against the DNA. TRBV21-1 is a pseudogene locus. This CDR3 contains 16 residues. CDR3 nucleotide sequence: TGTGCCAGCAGCAAATCAGGGTTCTCTGGGGCCAACGTCCTGACTTTC. Encoded protein: CASSKSGFSGANVLTF.

In the case of this clone: A read error may account for a junction end that differs from germline. The rearrangement joins TRBV24-1 to TRBJ2-2; D is perhaps TRBD2 (5 bases). The CDR3 runs 15 residues. Germline CDR1 is KGHDR and CDR2 is SFDVKD. The CDR3 loop is CATSDLRQKHRGAVF. The CDR3 DNA is TGTGCCACCAGTGATTTGCGGCAGAAGCACCGGGGAGCTGTTTTT.

The chain recombines TRBV5-5 with TRBJ2-2, with a weak D call TRBD1 (6 bases). The germline V and J ends were trimmed by 4 bases and 2 bases, with 12 bases remaining between them. Germline V gene data show CDR1 as SGHKS and CDR2 as YYEKEE (reference sequence). The CDR3 is made up of 15 amino acids. CDR3 protein: CASSRYRVNTGELFF. The CDR3 DNA sequence: TGTGCCAGCAGCCGTTACAGGGTTAACACCGGGGAGCTGTTTTTT.

This chain connects TRBV15 to TRBJ2-5, with 11 positions matching TRBD2. The CDR3 sequence is 17 residues long. CDR1 LNHNV and CDR2 YYDKDF come from the germline V gene (reference sequence). V was pared by 1 base and J by 0 bases, with 4 bases of the junction left unmatched. The CDR3 bases are TGTGCCACCAGCAGAGGTAGACTAGCGGGGAACCAAGAGACCCAGTACTTC. Translating it yields CATSRGRLAGNQETQYF.